Listed below are T cell receptor beta chains from one sample, sequenced in a study of T cell changes during pregnancy in multiple sclerosis. Measured with immunoSEQ multiplex PCR; TCRdb has only the in-frame clones, and not every one. The table lists some 67,000 clones, about 91% of them singletons. This material consisted of peripheral blood, taken in the first trimester of pregnancy. The source is a female donor with multiple sclerosis, enrolled in a pregnancy study. Both conserved end residues are part of each CDR3. A D gene is named only where the DNA matches it firmly. Clone size, where shown, is once, few, many, or a class for clones that have expanded.

d_gene,v_gene,abundance,j_gene,CDR3nt,CDR3aa
TRBD1,TRBV5-1,NA,TRBJ2-7,TGCGCCAGCAGCTTAGGGACAGGGCAGTACGAGCAGTACTTC,CASSLGTGQYEQYF
TRBD1,TRBV7-7,NA,TRBJ2-2,TGTGCCAGCAGTCCTGACAGGGTTGAGACCGGGGAGCTGTTTTTT,CASSPDRVETGELFF
TRBD1,TRBV19,NA,TRBJ1-1,TGTGCCAGTAGGCCCACGCACAGGGGGATGAACACTGAAGCTTTCTTT,CASRPTHRGMNTEAFF
NA,TRBV6-1,NA,TRBJ1-5,TGTGCCAGCACCGAGGTTGTGAATCAGCCCCAGCATTTT,CASTEVVNQPQHF
NA,TRBV7-9,NA,TRBJ2-3,TGTGCCAGCAGCTTAGGGCAGTACCACCCAGATACGCAGTATTTT,CASSLGQYHPDTQYF
NA,TRBV2,NA,TRBJ2-7,TGTGCCAGCAGTGAACAGGGGGGACATCACACGGGGCCTTACGAGCAGTACTTC,CASSEQGGHHTGPYEQYF
TRBD2,TRBV5-1,once,TRBJ2-2,TGCGCCAGCAGCTGGGCGGGAGAGGCAGGGGAGCTGTTTTTT,CASSWAGEAGELFF
TRBD1,TRBV2,NA,TRBJ2-2,TGTGCCAGCAGTTACGGAAGAGTTTGGACAGGGGGCACCGGGGAGCTGTTTTTT,CASSYGRVWTGGTGELFF
TRBD1,TRBV28,once,TRBJ2-3,TGTGCCAGCAGTCTACCGGGACAGGGTAAAGATACGCAGTATTTT,CASSLPGQGKDTQYF
NA,TRBV7-2,once,TRBJ2-3,TGTGCCAGCAGCTTCCAAAGCACAGATACGCAGTATTTT,CASSFQSTDTQYF
TRBD1,TRBV2,NA,TRBJ2-2,TGTGCCAGCAAGGTGGACAGGGGTCGGCGGGCCGGGGAGCTGTTTTTT,CASKVDRGRRAGELFF
NA,TRBV10-1,NA,TRBJ1-5,TGCGCCAGCATCTCCCCGGCCCCAGGGTTGGATCAGCCCCAGCATTTT,CASISPAPGLDQPQHF
NA,TRBV18,NA,TRBJ2-5,TGTGCCAGCTCACCGTTAGCAGGGATTGGAATAGAACAAGAGACCCAGTACTTC,CASSPLAGIGIEQETQYF
TRBD2,TRBV7-3,NA,TRBJ2-1,TGTGCCAGCAGCGCAGGGTGGGCTAGCGGGAGGGTTGAGCAGTTCTTC,CASSAGWASGRVEQFF
TRBD1,TRBV30,NA,TRBJ2-2,TGTGCCTGGGGACAGGAGACCGGGGAGCTGTTTTTT,CAWGQETGELFF
NA,TRBV5-1,NA,TRBJ1-3,TGCGCCAGCAGCTTTTCAGGCAGATCTGGAAACACCATATATTTT,CASSFSGRSGNTIYF
NA,TRBV14,once,TRBJ1-1,TGTGCCAGCAGCCAAGGTTTCAGTGTGTACACTGAAGCTTTCTTT,CASSQGFSVYTEAFF
NA,TRBV9,NA,TRBJ1-6,TGTGCCAGCAGCGAGACTTTTAATTCACCCCTCCACTTT,CASSETFNSPLHF
NA,TRBV13,NA,TRBJ1-1,TGTGCCAGCAGCTTAGTGGTAGGGGCCGCCCGGACTGAAGCTTTCTTT,CASSLVVGAARTEAFF
NA,TRBV18,few,TRBJ1-3,TGTGCCAGCTCCCCGGGCGGGGGAAGCTCTGGAAACACCATATATTTT,CASSPGGGSSGNTIYF
NA,TRBV5-6,NA,TRBJ2-1,TGTGCCAGCAGCTTGCAGGTGAGCTCCTACAATGAGCAGTTCTTC,CASSLQVSSYNEQFF
TRBD2,TRBV27,NA,TRBJ2-1,TGTGCCAGCAGTGGGACTAGCGGTTACCGCAATGAGCAGTTCTTC,CASSGTSGYRNEQFF
TRBD2,TRBV4-1,NA,TRBJ2-7,TGCGCCAGCAGCCCCTGGACTAGCGGAACCTACGAGCAGTACTTC,CASSPWTSGTYEQYF
NA,TRBV9,NA,TRBJ2-1,TGTGCCAGCAGCGTCGGTACTGTTTACAGTGGAACTGAGCAGTTCTTC,CASSVGTVYSGTEQFF
TRBD2,TRBV15,NA,TRBJ2-5,TGTGCCACCAGCAGAAGCGGGGGGTACCAAGAGACCCAGTACTTC,CATSRSGGYQETQYF
NA,TRBV9,NA,TRBJ2-5,TGTGCCAGCAGCGTGGGGAGGGGGAAGGAGACCCAGTACTTC,CASSVGRGKETQYF
TRBD1,TRBV7-8,NA,TRBJ2-6,TGTGCCAGCAGCCCTGACAGGGTTGGGGCCAACGTCCTGACTTTC,CASSPDRVGANVLTF
TRBD1,TRBV9,NA,TRBJ1-4,TGTGCCAGCAGCGTAGCGGGGACAGGGAATGAAAAACTGTTTTTT,CASSVAGTGNEKLFF
NA,TRBV4-1,NA,TRBJ2-7,TGCGCCAGCAGCCAAGCTGTCGGGAGAGCGGTTGACGAGCAGTACTTC,CASSQAVGRAVDEQYF
NA,TRBV2,NA,TRBJ2-7,TGTGCCAGCATACGCGCGGACGAGCAGTACTTC,CASIRADEQYF
NA,TRBV11-3,NA,TRBJ2-5,TGTGCCAGCAGCTTACAGGGGTCAGAGACCCAGTACTTC,CASSLQGSETQYF
NA,TRBV4-1,once,TRBJ1-2,TGCGCCAGCAGCCAAGAGACCCACCGTACAGATTTCTATGGCTACACCTTC,CASSQETHRTDFYGYTF
TRBD2,TRBV18,NA,TRBJ2-5,TGTGCCAGCTCACCAGGCGGGGGGGATCAAGAGACCCAGTACTTC,CASSPGGGDQETQYF
NA,TRBV5-1,once,TRBJ2-1,TGCGCCAGCAGCTTGGTTGGGAGCCAAAGCTCCTACAATGAGCAGTTCTTC,CASSLVGSQSSYNEQFF
NA,TRBV30,NA,TRBJ1-1,TGTGCCTGGAGGGTAGTGAACACTGAAGCTTTCTTT,CAWRVVNTEAFF
TRBD1,TRBV10-3,NA,TRBJ2-7,TGTGCCATCAGTGTCGCCGGGACAGGGTTCAACGAGCAGTACTTC,CAISVAGTGFNEQYF
NA,TRBV6-1,NA,TRBJ1-1,TGTGCCAGCAGTGAACTTCAGGGAGGGACAAAAGCTTTCTTT,CASSELQGGTKAFF
NA,TRBV5-8,NA,TRBJ2-1,TGTGCCAGCAGCCCCAGAATCAGCGGAGGGGTTTACAATGAGCAGTTCTTC,CASSPRISGGVYNEQFF
TRBD2,TRBV7-3,NA,TRBJ2-7,TGTGCCAGCAGCCCGGGGGGGGGAAGCTCCGAGCAGTACTTC,CASSPGGGSSEQYF
NA,TRBV30,NA,TRBJ2-7,TGTGCCTGGAGTGCACAGGGTAGGTACGAGCAGTACTTC,CAWSAQGRYEQYF
NA,TRBV30,NA,TRBJ1-5,TGTGCCTGGAGTGAAGGGGCACATCAGCCCCAGCATTTT,CAWSEGAHQPQHF
TRBD1,TRBV30,NA,TRBJ1-1,TGTGCCTGGGGACAGGGGATGAACACTGAAGCTTTCTTT,CAWGQGMNTEAFF
NA,TRBV29-1,NA,TRBJ1-1,TGCAGCGTTAGTGGCCGGGACACTGAAGCTTTCTTT,CSVSGRDTEAFF
NA,TRBV7-3,NA,TRBJ1-1,TGTGCCAGCAGCTTTGGGCCGAACACTGAAGCTTTCTTT,CASSFGPNTEAFF
NA,TRBV6-6,once,TRBJ1-6,TGTGCCAGCAGTTACGCGGAGTCACCCCTCCACTTT,CASSYAESPLHF
TRBD2,TRBV5-1,few,TRBJ2-1,TGCGCCAGCAGCTTTATGGGACTAGCGGGGGCCTACAATGAGCAGTTCTTC,CASSFMGLAGAYNEQFF
NA,TRBV28,NA,TRBJ1-1,TGTGCCAGCAGTCGTGGGAGAGGAGCTTTCTTT,CASSRGRGAFF
NA,TRBV7-8,NA,TRBJ1-6,TGTGCCAGCAGCTTAGCGCAGACAGACAATTCACCCCTCCACTTT,CASSLAQTDNSPLHF